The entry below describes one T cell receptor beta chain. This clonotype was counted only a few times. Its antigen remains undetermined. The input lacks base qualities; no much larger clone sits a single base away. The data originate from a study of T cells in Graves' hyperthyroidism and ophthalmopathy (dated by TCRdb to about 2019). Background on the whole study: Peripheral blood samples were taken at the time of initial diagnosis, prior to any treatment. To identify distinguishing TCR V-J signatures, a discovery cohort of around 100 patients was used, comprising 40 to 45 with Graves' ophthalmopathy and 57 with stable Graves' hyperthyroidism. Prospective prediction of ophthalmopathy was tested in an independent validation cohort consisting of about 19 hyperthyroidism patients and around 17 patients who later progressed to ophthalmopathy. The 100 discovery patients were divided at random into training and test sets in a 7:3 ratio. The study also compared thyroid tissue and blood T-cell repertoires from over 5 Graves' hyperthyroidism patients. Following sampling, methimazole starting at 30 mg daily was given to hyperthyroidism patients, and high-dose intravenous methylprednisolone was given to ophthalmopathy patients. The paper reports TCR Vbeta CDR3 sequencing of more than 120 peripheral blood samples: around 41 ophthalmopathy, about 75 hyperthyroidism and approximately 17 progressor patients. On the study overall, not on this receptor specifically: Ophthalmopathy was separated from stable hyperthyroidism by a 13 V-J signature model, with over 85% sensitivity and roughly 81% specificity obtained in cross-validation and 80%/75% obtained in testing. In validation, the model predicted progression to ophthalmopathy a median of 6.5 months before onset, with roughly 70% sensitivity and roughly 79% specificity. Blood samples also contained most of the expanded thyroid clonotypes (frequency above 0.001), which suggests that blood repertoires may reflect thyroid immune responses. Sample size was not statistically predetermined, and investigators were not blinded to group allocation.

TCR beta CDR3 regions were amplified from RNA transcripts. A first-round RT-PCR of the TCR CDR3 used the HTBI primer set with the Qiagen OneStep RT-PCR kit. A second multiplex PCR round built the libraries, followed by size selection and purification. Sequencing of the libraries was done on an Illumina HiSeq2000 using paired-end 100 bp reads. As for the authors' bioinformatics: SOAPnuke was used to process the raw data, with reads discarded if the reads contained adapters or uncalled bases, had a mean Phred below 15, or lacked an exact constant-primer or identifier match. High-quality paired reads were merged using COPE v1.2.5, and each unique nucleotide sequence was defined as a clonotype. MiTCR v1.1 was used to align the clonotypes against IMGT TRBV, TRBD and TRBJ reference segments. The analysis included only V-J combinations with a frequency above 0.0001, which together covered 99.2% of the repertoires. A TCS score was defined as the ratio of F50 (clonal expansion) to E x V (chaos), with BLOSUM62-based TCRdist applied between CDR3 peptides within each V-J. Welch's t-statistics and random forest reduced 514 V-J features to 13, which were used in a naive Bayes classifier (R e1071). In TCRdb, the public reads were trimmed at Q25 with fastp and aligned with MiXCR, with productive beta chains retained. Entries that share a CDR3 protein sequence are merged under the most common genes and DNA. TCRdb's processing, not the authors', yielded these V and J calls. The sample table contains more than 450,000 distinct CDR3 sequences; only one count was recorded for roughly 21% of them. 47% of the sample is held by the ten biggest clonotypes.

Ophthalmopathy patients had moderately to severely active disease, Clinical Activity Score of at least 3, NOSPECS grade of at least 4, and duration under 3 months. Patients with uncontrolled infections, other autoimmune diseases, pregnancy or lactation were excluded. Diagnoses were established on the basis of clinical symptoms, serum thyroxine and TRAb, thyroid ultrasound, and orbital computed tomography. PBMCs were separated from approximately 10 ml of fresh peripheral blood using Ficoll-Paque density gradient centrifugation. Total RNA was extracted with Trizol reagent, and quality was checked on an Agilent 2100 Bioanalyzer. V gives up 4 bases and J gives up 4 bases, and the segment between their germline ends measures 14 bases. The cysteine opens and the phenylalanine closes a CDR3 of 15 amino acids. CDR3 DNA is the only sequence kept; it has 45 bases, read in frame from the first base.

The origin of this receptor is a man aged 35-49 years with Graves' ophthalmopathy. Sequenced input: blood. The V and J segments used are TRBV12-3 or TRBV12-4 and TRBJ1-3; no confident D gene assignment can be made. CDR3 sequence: CASSSLKGSGNTIYF. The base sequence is TGTGCCAGCAGTTCTCTCAAAGGGAGCGGAAACACCATATATTTT.